The 8 T cell receptor beta chains given below trace back to one sample, sequenced in a study of regulatory T cells in long-lasting Graves disease. iRepertoire HTBI primers and Arm-PCR of CDR3 regions built TCR beta libraries. TCRdb passed the multiplex PCR reads through MiXCR, listing each CDR3 protein once. The top ten hold around 30% of the sample, which has over 300,000 distinct CDR3 sequences, about 18% seen once. Time point here: persistent/refractory GD, antithyroid drugs over 5 years with positive TRAb. PBMC-extracted RNA yielded the TCR library. Specimen: peripheral blood mononuclear cells (PBMCs), collected when the disease was refractory, from a patient treated with antithyroid drugs. These receptors came from a female donor with Graves disease.

In its sample, this clonotype was seen a few times. This chain links TRBV5-1 with TRBJ1-2, with no clear D. V shed 6 bases and J shed 2 bases, with 17 bases lying between them. Germline loops: CDR1 SGHRS, CDR2 YFSETQ. The CDR3 is made up of 15 amino acids. CDR3: CASNLVAGRNYGYTF. CDR3 sequence (DNA): TGCGCCAGCAACCTCGTGGCTGGGCGGAACTATGGCTACACCTTC.

With respect to this clonotype: This likely reflects a read error, since a far larger clone is one base away. The genes are TRBV2 and TRBJ1-6; D unresolved. V lost 6 bases, J lost 9 bases, and 18 bases lay in between. Germline V gene data show CDR1 as SNHLY and CDR2 as FYNNEI. The CDR3 covers 15 residues. The DNA of the CDR3 is TGTGCCAGCAGCTTAGATGCGGATCTTGGTTCACCCCTCCACTTT. Residues: CASSLDADLGSPLHF. The full variable domain, with the rest looked up from reference TRBV2 and TRBJ1-6, is EPEVTQTPSHQVTQMGQEVILRCVPISNHLYFYWYRQILGQKVEFLVSFYNNEISEKSEIFDDQFSVERPDGSNFTLKIRSTKLEDSAMYFCASSLDADLGSPLHFGNGTRLTVT.

The CDR3, as DNA: TGTGCCTGGACCCATGGGGGGGGGGGCGCGAATTCACCCCTCCACTTT. It translates to CAWTHGGGGANSPLHF. The chain is built from TRBV30 and TRBJ1-6, with D perhaps matching TRBD1 (6 bases). Germline V gene data show CDR1 as GTSNPN and CDR2 as SVGIG (reference sequence). CDR3 length: 16 amino acids. Trimming shortened V by 4 bases and J by 7 bases, and 20 bases separated the two germline ends. Variable domain in full (rest from reference TRBV30 and TRBJ1-6): SQTIHQWPATLVQPVGSPLSLECTVEGTSNPNLYWYRQAAGRGLQLLFYSVGIGQISSEVPQNLSASRPQDRQFILSSKKLLLSDSGFYLCAWTHGGGGANSPLHFGNGTRLTVT.

This clonotype has a count of ten or more. The chain carries TRBV6-1 and TRBJ2-5; D uncertain. Trimming took 7 bases from V and 5 from J, leaving 14 bases between them. This CDR3 comprises 13 residues. Germline V gives CDR1 MNHNS, CDR2 SASEGT. CDR3 coding DNA: TGTGCCAGCAACGACCCGCCCGGGGAGACCCAGTACTTC. Its translation: CASNDPPGETQYF.

This clonotype was counted ten times or more. The CDR3 here is CATSERGQGYGYTF. The CDR3 nucleotides read TGTGCCACCAGTGAACGTGGACAGGGCTATGGCTACACCTTC. The rearrangement links TRBV24-1 to TRBJ1-2; 8 positions match TRBD1. In germline, CDR1 is KGHDR, CDR2 SFDVKD. The CDR3 runs to 14 residues. The V and J ends lost 4 bases and 4 bases, in that order; junction bases with no gene match: 4.

This clonotype was found a few times. The chain uses TRBV3-1 and TRBJ2-7; 11 bases agree with TRBD2. CDR1 is LGHDT and CDR2 is YNNKEL in the germline V gene (reference sequence). The CDR3 extends over 17 amino acids. J gave up 3 bases and V 2 bases, and 9 bases lay outside the gene matches. In nucleotides, the CDR3 is TGTGCCAGCAGCCAAATAACTTCCGGGACTAGCGGCTACGAGCAGTACTTC. Protein: CASSQITSGTSGYEQYF.

This clonotype was seen a handful of times. Germline and junction disagree at one end, which may indicate a read error. This rearrangement joins TRBV11-2 to TRBJ1-4; D gene uncertain. The CDR3 loop spans 15 amino acids. The V gene's germline CDR1 is SGHAT and CDR2 FQNNGV. CDR3 region: CASSSGRATSEKLFF. CDR3 in DNA: TGTGCCAGCAGCTCAGGCCGAGCAACTAGTGAAAAACTGTTTTTT.

The chain employs TRBV3-1 and TRBJ2-3; no definite D call. CDR1 LGHDT and CDR2 YNNKEL come from the germline V gene (reference sequence). CDR3 length: 14 residues. The V gene lost 2 bases and the J gene lost 0 bases, with 6 bases spanning the gap. CDR3 in amino acids: CASSQRISTDTQYF. As DNA, the CDR3 is TGTGCCAGCAGCCAAAGGATCAGCACAGATACGCAGTATTTT.